A selection of T cell receptor beta chains follows, all from one sample in a study of blood T cell repertoires in COVID-19. The method was immunoSEQ multiplex PCR; TCRdb's version includes in-frame clones alone and lacks a portion of them. The repertoire has some 240,000 clones, 87% of them found once; the top ten carry roughly 7.8%. Material: peripheral blood. These receptors came from a man in his sixties who had recovered from COVID-19. Each CDR3 is given with its conserved first and last residue. A D gene is named only where the DNA matches it firmly.

DNA	CDR3	J	V	D
TGTGCCAGCAGCTTTCAACCGACAGGGACCTATGGCTACACCTTC	CASSFQPTGTYGYTF	TRBJ1-2	TRBV7-6	TRBD1
TGTGCCAGCAGTGATTGGGGGCTGGGTCAGCCCCAGCATTTT	CASSDWGLGQPQHF	TRBJ1-5	TRBV6-1	.
TGTGCCAGCAGTTACTCGAGCCGGCAGTACTTC	CASSYSSRQYF	TRBJ2-7	TRBV6-5	.
TGTGCCAGCAGCTCGAGGACTAGCGGTGGAGATACGCAGTATTTT	CASSSRTSGGDTQYF	TRBJ2-3	TRBV11-2	TRBD2
TGCGCCAGCAGCTTGGTTTCAGGACTAGGCGGTGAGCAGTTCTTC	CASSLVSGLGGEQFF	TRBJ2-1	TRBV5-1	TRBD2
TGTGCCTGGAGTGTACAGGACAATCAAAAACTGTTTTTT	CAWSVQDNQKLFF	TRBJ1-4	TRBV30	.
TGTGCCAGCGGGACAGGGATGTATGGCTACACCTTC	CASGTGMYGYTF	TRBJ1-2	TRBV2	TRBD1
TGTGCCAGCAGTGAAGCGCTTAGCGGTCTGAAGACCCAGTACTTC	CASSEALSGLKTQYF	TRBJ2-5	TRBV6-1	.
TGTGCCAGTAGTCACCGCGATATACTAGGAGGTTATGGCTACACCTTC	CASSHRDILGGYGYTF	TRBJ1-2	TRBV19	.
TGTGCCACCAAACCCGTGGCCTCTGGGGCCAACGTCCTGACTTTC	CATKPVASGANVLTF	TRBJ2-6	TRBV6-6	.
TGTGCCAGCCACGATGGACAGGGGAACGGGCGAAGCGCTTTCTTT	CASHDGQGNGRSAFF	TRBJ1-1	TRBV6-5	TRBD1
TGCGCCAGCAGCCAAGACGGGTTGCGCAATCAGCCCCAGCATTTT	CASSQDGLRNQPQHF	TRBJ1-5	TRBV4-1	.
TGTGCCAGCAGTCACCGGGACAGGGCGACAGATACGCAGTATTTT	CASSHRDRATDTQYF	TRBJ2-3	TRBV6-5	TRBD1
TGCGCCAGCAGCCAATTTGCGGGGGGGCGAAATGAGCAGTTCTTC	CASSQFAGGRNEQFF	TRBJ2-1	TRBV4-1	TRBD2